Presented here are 26 T cell receptor beta chains from one specimen sequenced in a study of technical replicates of blood from a few donors. Sequencing used immunoSEQ multiplex PCR; TCRdb keeps in-frame clones, though not all of them. This table has about 80,000 clones, around 94% appearing once. The specimen was T cells isolated from PBMCs. Receptors originate from a human donor in good health.

The chain has TRBV7-8 and TRBJ2-7; D is ambiguous. CDR1 SGHVS and CDR2 FQNEAQ come from the germline V gene. The V gene lost 5 bases and the J gene lost 3 bases, with 11 bases spanning the gap. CDR3 length: 13 amino acids. The CDR3 reads CASSPGRDYEQYF. In DNA form, the CDR3 reads TGTGCCAGCAGCCCCGGTCGAGACTACGAGCAGTACTTC.

The chain employs TRBV20-1 and TRBJ2-4; D perhaps matches TRBD2 (5 bases). V was trimmed by 6 bases and J by 4 bases, leaving 7 bases between them. This CDR3 contains 11 residues. Germline CDR1 reads DFQATT; CDR2 reads SNEGSKA (reference sequence). The CDR3 protein is CSAGVKNIQYF. The CDR3 DNA reads TGCAGTGCCGGGGTTAAAAACATTCAGTACTTC.

This clone was observed a single time. J is TRBJ2-3 and V is TRBV10-2; D may be TRBD2 (5 bases). The CDR3 spans 15 residues. Trimming took off 0 bases at V and 2 bases at J, with 9 bases between the two ends. Germline V gene sequence: CDR1 WSHSY, CDR2 SAAADI. The CDR3 bases are TGCGCCAGCAGTGAGTCTGAGGGAGTCACAGATACGCAGTATTTT. This codes for CASSESEGVTDTQYF.

This chain uses TRBV6-1 with TRBJ1-4; D perhaps matches TRBD1 (5 bases). Trimming removed 6 bases from V and 2 bases from J, with 13 bases in between. The CDR3 has 15 residues. Germline values: CDR1 MNHNS, CDR2 SASEGT. The DNA of the CDR3 is TGTGCCAGCAGATTAAGACAGACTACTAATGAAAAACTGTTTTTT. Its protein is CASRLRQTTNEKLFF.

This chain uses TRBV29-1 with TRBJ2-7; D is undetermined. Trimming stripped 5 bases from V and 3 bases from J, with 14 bases between. CDR1 SQVTM and CDR2 ANQGSEA come from the germline V gene. The CDR3 spans 13 residues. Here the CDR3 reads CSVSLYAGYEQYF. CDR3 sequence (DNA): TGCAGCGTTAGCCTCTATGCTGGCTACGAGCAGTACTTC.

The CDR3: CASSEGTSGPVQFF. As DNA, the CDR3 is TGTGCCAGCAGCGAAGGGACTAGCGGGCCCGTACAGTTCTTC. V and J are TRBV6-5 and TRBJ2-1; 12 bases map to TRBD2. Germline V CDR1 and CDR2: MNHEY, SVGAGI. Trimming took 6 bases from V and 13 from J; bases not matched to a gene: 10. The CDR3 is made up of 14 amino acids.

The V and J genes are TRBV2 and TRBJ1-2, with TRBD1 matching 8 bases. The CDR3 extends over 15 amino acids. Unmatched junction bases numbered 6, after V lost 6 bases and J lost 0 bases. The germline gives CDR1 SNHLY, CDR2 FYNNEI. The CDR3 region is CASSRQGPSNYGYTF. For the CDR3, the DNA is TGTGCCAGCAGCAGACAGGGGCCTTCTAACTATGGCTACACCTTC.

The chain is built from TRBV28 and TRBJ1-2; TRBD1 might be the D (5 bases). V lost 2 bases and J lost 2, with 6 bases in between. In germline, CDR1 is MDHEN, CDR2 SYDVKM. This CDR3 has 13 amino acids. CDR3 sequence: CASSLRQNYGYTF. For the CDR3, the DNA is TGTGCCAGCAGTTTACGACAGAACTATGGCTACACCTTC.

The chain couples TRBV9 to TRBJ2-3; no firm D call. Germline CDR1 reads SGDLS; CDR2 reads YYNGEE. V gave up 3 bases and J gave up 2 bases, with 13 bases separating them. The CDR3 is made up of 15 amino acids. For the CDR3, the DNA is TGTGCCAGCAGCGCCTTCGACTCCCCCACAGATACGCAGTATTTT. It codes for CASSAFDSPTDTQYF.

This chain links TRBV7-9 with TRBJ2-7, with D perhaps matching TRBD2 (6 bases). Germline V CDR1 and CDR2: SEHNR, FQNEAQ (reference sequence). Trimming removed 0 bases at V and 8 bases at J, with 14 bases between. The length of the CDR3 is 14 residues. This chain's CDR3 is CASSLAGGERKQYF. CDR3 in DNA: TGTGCCAGCAGCTTAGCCGGGGGTGAAAGGAAGCAGTACTTC.

The V call is TRBV18, the J call TRBJ2-1, with D possibly TRBD1 on 5 matching bases. Germline values: CDR1 KGHSH, CDR2 LQKENI. This CDR3 comprises 13 residues. The germline V and J ends were trimmed by 4 bases and 7 bases, with 11 bases remaining between them. The DNA of the CDR3 is TGTGCCAGCTCACTTCAGGGCCGTAATGAGCAGTTCTTC. Residues: CASSLQGRNEQFF. Full variable domain (remainder filled in from reference TRBV18 and TRBJ2-1): NAGVMQNPRHLVRRRGQEARLRCSPMKGHSHVYWYRQLPEEGLKFMVYLQKENIIDESGMPKERFSAEFPKEGPSILRIQQVVRGDSAAYFCASSLQGRNEQFFGPGTRLTVL.

J is TRBJ1-4 and V is TRBV7-9; 8 bases align to TRBD1. The CDR3 covers 14 residues. The V gene end was trimmed by 3 bases and the J gene end by 7 bases; junction bases not matched to a gene: 4. The germline CDR1 and CDR2 sequences are SEHNR and FQNEAQ (reference sequence). The DNA of the CDR3 is TGTGCCAGCAGCTTCCAGGGGGCTGGTGAAAAACTGTTTTTT. Its protein product is CASSFQGAGEKLFF.

This chain uses TRBV11-3 with TRBJ1-4, with 10 nucleotides matching TRBD1. Unmatched junction bases numbered 7, after V lost 5 bases and J lost 7 bases. Germline V gene sequence: CDR1 SGHNT, CDR2 YENEEA. This CDR3 contains 15 residues. CDR3 amino acids: CASSPDRGAFEKLFF. The CDR3 region has the DNA TGTGCCAGCAGCCCGGACAGGGGGGCTTTTGAAAAACTGTTTTTT.

The chain employs TRBV6-5 and TRBJ1-2, with TRBD1 matching over 9 bases. This CDR3 spans 15 amino acids. In germline, CDR1 is MNHEY, CDR2 SVGAGI. After removal of 5 bases from V and 5 bases from J, the junction contained 9 bases not matched to a gene. The CDR3 nucleotides are TGTGCCAGCAGTCCGGGACAGGGAAATCGTTATGGCTACACCTTC. Protein: CASSPGQGNRYGYTF.

The V call is TRBV7-2, the J call TRBJ2-2; unclear D gene. CDR3 length: 17 residues. Deletions cut 5 bases from V and 5 bases from J, with 21 bases between. The germline CDR1 and CDR2 sequences are SGHTA and FQGNSA. This chain's CDR3 is CASSQNPGLVGTGELFF. In DNA form, the CDR3 reads TGTGCCAGCAGCCAAAACCCCGGCCTAGTTGGAACCGGGGAGCTGTTTTTT. The full variable domain, its missing parts supplied by reference TRBV7-2 and TRBJ2-2, is GAGVSQSPSNKVTEKGKDVELRCDPISGHTALYWYRQSLGQGLEFLIYFQGNSAPDKSGLPSDRFSAERTGGSVSTLTIQRTQQEDSAVYLCASSQNPGLVGTGELFFGEGSRLTVL.

V gene TRBV13 combines with J gene TRBJ1-2; tentatively, D is TRBD1 (6 bases). Per the germline V gene, CDR1 is PRHDT and CDR2 is FYEKMQ (reference sequence). V gave up 5 bases and J gave up 6 bases, with 16 bases separating them. The CDR3 is 14 amino acids. The CDR3 is CASSLPTGTNGYTF. The DNA of the CDR3 is TGTGCCAGCAGCCTACCCACCGGGACAAATGGCTACACCTTC. Filled out from reference TRBV13 and TRBJ1-2, the complete variable domain reads AAGVIQSPRHLIKEKRETATLKCYPIPRHDTVYWYQQGPGQDPQFLISFYEKMQSDKGSIPDRFSAQQFSDYHSELNMSSLELGDSALYFCASSLPTGTNGYTFGSGTRLTVV.

This clone was counted between two and nine times. V is TRBV13 and J is TRBJ1-3; D might be TRBD1 (5 bases). The CDR3 has 14 amino acids. The V gene lost 5 bases and the J gene lost 0 bases, with 8 bases spanning the gap. Germline V gene sequence: CDR1 PRHDT, CDR2 FYEKMQ (reference sequence). The CDR3 here is CASSDRTSGNTIYF. CDR3 nucleotides: TGTGCCAGCAGCGACAGAACCTCTGGAAACACCATATATTTT.

The chain links TRBV9 to TRBJ2-2; 7 bases agree with TRBD2. The CDR3 length is 17 residues. Germline assignment: CDR1 SGDLS and CDR2 YYNGEE. Germline trimming cut 0 bases from V and 2 bases from J; bases unmatched to any gene: 7. Written as DNA, the CDR3 is TGTGCCAGCAGCGTAGCTGGTCTAGCGGCTAACACCGGGGAGCTGTTTTTT. Its protein product is CASSVAGLAANTGELFF.

The rearrangement links TRBV6-5 to TRBJ2-7; TRBD1 matches 9 bases. CDR3 length: 11 residues. Germline-derived CDR1 and CDR2 are MNHEY and SVGAGI. V was pared by 6 bases and J by 11 bases, with 5 bases of the junction left unmatched. The CDR3 loop reads CASRRDREEYF. The DNA of the CDR3 is TGTGCCAGCAGGAGGGACAGGGAGGAGTACTTC.

The CDR3, as DNA: TGTGCCAGCAGTTACTATAGCGGGAGCAATGAGCAGTTCTTC. This codes for CASSYYSGSNEQFF. The chain carries TRBV6-5 and TRBJ2-1; 9 bases line up with TRBD2. The trim removed 1 base at V and 6 bases at J, leaving 1 base unmatched. CDR3 length: 14 amino acids. CDR1 is MNHEY, CDR2 SVGAGI, per germline.

This CDR3 is CASSPHLYGYTF. For the CDR3, the DNA is TGTGCCAGCAGCCCCCACTTATATGGCTACACCTTC. The gene calls are TRBV7-9 and TRBJ1-2; D gene ambiguous. V was shortened by 5 bases and J by 5 bases, with 9 bases between the two germline ends. The CDR3 has 12 residues. The germline V gene encodes CDR1 SEHNR and CDR2 FQNEAQ (reference sequence). Drawing the rest from reference TRBV7-9 and TRBJ1-2, the complete variable domain is DTGVSQNPRHKITKRGQNVTFRCDPISEHNRLYWYRQTLGQGPEFLTYFQNEAQLEKSRLLSDRFSAERPKGSFSTLEIQRTEQGDSAMYLCASSPHLYGYTFGSGTRLTVV.

The V call is TRBV27, the J call TRBJ2-7; D may be TRBD2 (7 bases). V was cut by 2 bases and J by 6 bases, with 11 bases left in between. Per germline, CDR1 MNHEY and CDR2 SMNVEV (reference sequence). The CDR3 is made up of 13 amino acids. CDR3 amino acids: CASSLGRGVEQYF. DNA of the CDR3: TGTGCCAGCAGTTTAGGGAGGGGGGTCGAGCAGTACTTC.

The count of this clone is one. V and J are TRBV29-1 and TRBJ1-4, with D tentatively TRBD1 (5 bases). CDR1 and CDR2 (germline): SQVTM, ANQGSEA. V was cut by 5 bases and J by 3 bases, with 10 bases left in between. The CDR3 extends over 13 amino acids. The CDR3, as DNA: TGCAGCGTTCAGGGTTCGCCTAATGAAAAACTGTTTTTT. It specifies CSVQGSPNEKLFF. Based on the CDR3 plus reference TRBV29-1 and TRBJ1-4, the full variable domain is SAVISQKPSRDICQRGTSLTIQCQVDSQVTMMFWYRQQPGQSLTLIATANQGSEATYESGFVIDKFPISRPNLTFSTLTVSNMSPEDSSIYLCSVQGSPNEKLFFGSGTQLSVL.

About this clone itself: The sample contains more than one DNA sequence encoding this CDR3. V and J are TRBV14 and TRBJ1-3; D not resolved. The V end was cut by 4 bases, the J end by 0 bases, with 7 bases between. In germline, CDR1 is SGHDN, CDR2 FVKESK. This CDR3 has 14 residues. This chain's CDR3 is CASSPTGSGNTIYF. Written as DNA, the CDR3 is TGTGCCAGCAGCCCCACCGGCTCTGGAAACACCATATATTTT.

The chain couples TRBV4-2 to TRBJ1-5; 8 bases fit TRBD1. The CDR3 is 13 residues long. Trimming cost V 3 bases and J 5 bases; bases outside gene matches: 0. Germline lookup yields CDR1 LGHNA and CDR2 YNFKEQ. The CDR3 protein is CASSQDRDQPQHF. The DNA for the CDR3 is TGTGCCAGCAGCCAGGACAGGGATCAGCCCCAGCATTTT.

The V call is TRBV10-1, the J call TRBJ1-2; no clear D. V lost 8 bases and J 8 bases, leaving 9 bases between the germline ends. The germline CDR1 and CDR2 sequences are WNHNN and SYGVQD (reference sequence). This CDR3 is built from 10 residues. The CDR3 DNA reads TGCGCCAGCCGTGCGGGGGGCTACACCTTC. It is translated as CASRAGGYTF.